These 11 T cell receptor beta chains were sequenced from one sample in a study of CD8 T cells in Susac syndrome. A quantity of about 0.5 to 1 ug RNA underwent reverse transcription using random hexamers. TCRdb passed the immunoSEQ multiplex PCR reads through MiXCR, listing each CDR3 protein once. The table lists about 120,000 distinct CDR3 sequences, just under 95% of them singletons. The specimen sequenced was CD8+ T cells from PBMCs. The receptors shown here come from a human donor in good health.

Worth noting for this clonotype: The junction departs from the called germline gene at one end, perhaps through a read error. The chain combines TRBV3-1 with TRBJ2-5; tentative D call: TRBD2 (5 bases). The CDR3 is 11 residues long. CDR1 is LGHDT and CDR2 is YNNKEL in the germline V gene (reference sequence). This chain's CDR3 is CAGSPGETQYF. The CDR3 DNA is TGTGCCGGCAGCCCGGGGGAGACCCAGTACTTC.

The chain carries TRBV30 and TRBJ2-2; D is unclear. This CDR3 region has 13 residues. Trimming cost V 8 bases and J 0 bases, with 10 bases left between them. Germline CDR1 and CDR2: GTSNPN and SVGIG (reference sequence). The CDR3 bases are TGTGCCAAGGCAGTCGCGAACACCGGGGAGCTGTTTTTT. Protein product: CAKAVANTGELFF.

The rearrangement links TRBV18 to TRBJ1-3; D might be TRBD1 (5 bases). Germline V gene lookup returns CDR1 KGHSH and CDR2 LQKENI. The CDR3 loop spans 14 amino acids. V dropped 3 bases and J dropped 2 bases, with 8 bases sitting between them. DNA for the CDR3: TGTGCCAGCTCACCGGGGACCGCTGGAAACACCATATATTTT. Its translation is CASSPGTAGNTIYF.

The chain employs TRBV5-4 and TRBJ2-5; maybe TRBD2 (5 bases). CDR1 is SGHNT and CDR2 is YYREEE in the germline V gene (reference sequence). The V gene lost 4 bases and the J gene lost 2 bases, with 9 bases spanning the gap. The CDR3 runs to 13 residues. In DNA, the CDR3 is TGTGCCAGCAGCGGCGGACTTCAAGAGACCCAGTACTTC. Translation gives CASSGGLQETQYF.

The chain has TRBV29-1 and TRBJ2-1; 8 bases fit TRBD2. Germline values: CDR1 SQVTM, CDR2 ANQGSEA. The CDR3 has 12 amino acids. V was pared by 8 bases and J by 8 bases, with 8 bases of the junction left unmatched. CDR3: CSLELAVDEQFF. CDR3 nucleotide sequence: TGCAGCTTAGAACTAGCGGTCGATGAGCAGTTCTTC.

The rearrangement links TRBV12-3 or TRBV12-4 to TRBJ2-4, with D perhaps matching TRBD2 (5 bases). V was pared by 5 bases and J by 8 bases, with 7 bases between. CDR3 size: 11 residues. The CDR3 region has the DNA TGTGCCAGCAGTGCCGGGGACATTCAGTACTTC. Translation: CASSAGDIQYF.

This chain links TRBV6-2 or TRBV6-3 with TRBJ2-2; D might be TRBD1 (5 bases). The germline V gene encodes CDR1 MNHEY and CDR2 SVGEGT. CDR3 length: 15 amino acids. Deletions cut 2 bases from V and 3 bases from J, with 10 bases between. This chain's CDR3 is CASSYHQTDTGELFF. CDR3 nucleotide sequence: TGTGCCAGCAGTTACCACCAGACAGACACCGGGGAGCTGTTTTTT.

This chain connects TRBV2 to TRBJ2-2, with 8 bases lining up with TRBD2. Per germline, CDR1 SNHLY and CDR2 FYNNEI. This CDR3 region has 16 residues. Trimming at V came to 5 bases and at J to 1 base, leaving 6 bases not matched to a gene. Here the CDR3 DNA reads TGTGCCAGCAGTTCATCCGCGGGGGGGAACACCGGGGAGCTGTTTTTT. It codes for CASSSSAGGNTGELFF.

The V gene is TRBV21-1, the J gene TRBJ1-2. TRBV21-1 is deemed a pseudogene. This CDR3 contains 12 residues. CDR3 nucleotides: TGTGCCAGCAGCAAACCGGGACTGGGCTACACCTTC. Translating it yields CASSKPGLGYTF.

This chain links TRBV6-2 or TRBV6-3 with TRBJ2-5; a weak D match, TRBD1 (6 bases). The V gene lost 5 bases and the J gene lost 2 bases, with 12 bases spanning the gap. The CDR3 extends over 14 amino acids. Germline assignment: CDR1 MNHEY and CDR2 SVGEGT. CDR3 coding DNA: TGTGCCAGCAGTGCACGTCAGGGGCAAGAGACCCAGTACTTC. This encodes CASSARQGQETQYF.

The chain employs TRBV7-8 and TRBJ2-1; 9 bases align to TRBD1. With V trimmed by 5 bases and J by 7 bases, 18 bases remained unmatched. This CDR3 region has 18 residues. Germline V gives CDR1 SGHVS, CDR2 FQNEAQ. CDR3 sequence (DNA): TGTGCCAGCAGCCTCCTTTTCCGGGACAGGGTTGTTCGGAATGAGCAGTTCTTC. It encodes CASSLLFRDRVVRNEQFF.